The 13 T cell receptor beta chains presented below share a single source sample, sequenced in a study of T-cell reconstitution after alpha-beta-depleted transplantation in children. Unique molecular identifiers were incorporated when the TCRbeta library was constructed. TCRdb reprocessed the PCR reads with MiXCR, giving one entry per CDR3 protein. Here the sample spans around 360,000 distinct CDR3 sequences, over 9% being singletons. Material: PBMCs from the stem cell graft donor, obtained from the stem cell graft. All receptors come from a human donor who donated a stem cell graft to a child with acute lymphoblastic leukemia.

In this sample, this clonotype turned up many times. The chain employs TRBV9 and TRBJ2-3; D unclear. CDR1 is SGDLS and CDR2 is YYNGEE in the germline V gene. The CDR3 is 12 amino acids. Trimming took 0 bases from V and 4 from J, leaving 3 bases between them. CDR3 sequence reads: CASSVASDTQYF. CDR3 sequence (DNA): TGTGCCAGCAGCGTAGCATCAGATACGCAGTATTTT. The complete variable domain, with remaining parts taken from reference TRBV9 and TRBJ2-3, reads DSGVTQTPKHLITATGQRVTLRCSPRSGDLSVYWYQQSLDQGLQFLIQYYNGEERAKGNILERFSAQQFPDLHSELNLSSLELGDSALYFCASSVASDTQYFGPGTRLTVL.

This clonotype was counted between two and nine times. This CDR3 reads CASREQGAGPGELFF. CDR3 nucleotides: TGTGCCAGCAGGGAACAGGGGGCTGGTCCCGGGGAGCTGTTTTTT. This chain joins TRBV2 and TRBJ2-2; 9 bases agree with TRBD1. There are 15 residues in the CDR3. V trimming: 6 bases; J trimming: 6 bases; junction bases outside the gene matches: 8. The germline gives CDR1 SNHLY, CDR2 FYNNEI.

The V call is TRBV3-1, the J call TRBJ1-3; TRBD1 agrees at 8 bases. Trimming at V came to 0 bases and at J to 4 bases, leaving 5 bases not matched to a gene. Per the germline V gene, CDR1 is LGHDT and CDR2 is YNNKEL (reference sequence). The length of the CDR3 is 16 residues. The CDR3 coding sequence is TGTGCCAGCAGCCAAGATGCAGGGACAGGAGGAAACACCATATATTTT. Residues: CASSQDAGTGGNTIYF.

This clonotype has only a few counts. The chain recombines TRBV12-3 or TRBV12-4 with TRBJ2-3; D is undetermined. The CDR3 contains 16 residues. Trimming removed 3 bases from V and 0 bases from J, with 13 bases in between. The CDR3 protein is CASSLGTRASTDTQYF. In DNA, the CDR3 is TGTGCCAGCAGTTTGGGAACCCGGGCTAGCACAGATACGCAGTATTTT.

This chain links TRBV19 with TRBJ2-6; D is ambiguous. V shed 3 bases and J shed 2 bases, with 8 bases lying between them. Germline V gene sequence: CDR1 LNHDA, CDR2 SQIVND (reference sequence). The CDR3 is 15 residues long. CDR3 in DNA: TGTGCCAGTAGTATCGCCGAGGCTGGGGCCAACGTCCTGACTTTC. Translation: CASSIAEAGANVLTF.

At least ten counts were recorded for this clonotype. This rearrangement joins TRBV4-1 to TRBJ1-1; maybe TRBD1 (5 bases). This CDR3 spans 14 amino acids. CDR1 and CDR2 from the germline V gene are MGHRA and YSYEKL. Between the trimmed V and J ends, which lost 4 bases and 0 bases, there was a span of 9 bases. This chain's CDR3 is CASSPEGMNTEAFF. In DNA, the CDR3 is TGCGCCAGCAGCCCCGAGGGGATGAACACTGAAGCTTTCTTT.

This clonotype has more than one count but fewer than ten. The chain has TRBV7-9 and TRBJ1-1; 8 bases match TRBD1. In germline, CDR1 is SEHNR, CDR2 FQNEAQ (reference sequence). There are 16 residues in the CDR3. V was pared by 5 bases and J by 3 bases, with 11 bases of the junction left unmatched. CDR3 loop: CASSLLWGQVYTEAFF. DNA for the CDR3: TGTGCCAGCAGCCTCCTCTGGGGACAGGTTTACACTGAAGCTTTCTTT.

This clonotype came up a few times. The CDR3 DNA reads as TGCAGTGCTAGAAACGGGAGGGCCGAGGGGACCCAGTACTTC. This sequence encodes CSARNGRAEGTQYF. The V call is TRBV20-1, the J call TRBJ2-5; 8 nucleotides match TRBD2. There are 14 residues in the CDR3. V gave up 2 bases and J gave up 7 bases; unmatched junction bases: 9. Germline V lookup: CDR1 DFQATT, CDR2 SNEGSKA (reference sequence).

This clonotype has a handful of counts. CDR3 nucleotides: TGTGCCAGCAGTTCGGCGGGGACACACTATGGCTACACCTTC. This sequence encodes CASSSAGTHYGYTF. This sequence joins TRBV27 and TRBJ1-2; D possibly corresponds to TRBD1 (6 bases). From germline, CDR1 is MNHEY and CDR2 SMNVEV (reference sequence). Trimming took off 4 bases at V and 3 bases at J, with 12 bases between the two ends. The CDR3 loop spans 14 amino acids.

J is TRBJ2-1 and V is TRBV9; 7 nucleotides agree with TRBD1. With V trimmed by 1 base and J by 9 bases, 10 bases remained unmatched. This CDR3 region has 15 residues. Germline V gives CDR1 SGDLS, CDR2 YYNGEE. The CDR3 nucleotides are TGTGCCAGCAGCGTACGGGACAGAGAGGGAGCTGAGCAGTTCTTC. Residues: CASSVRDREGAEQFF.

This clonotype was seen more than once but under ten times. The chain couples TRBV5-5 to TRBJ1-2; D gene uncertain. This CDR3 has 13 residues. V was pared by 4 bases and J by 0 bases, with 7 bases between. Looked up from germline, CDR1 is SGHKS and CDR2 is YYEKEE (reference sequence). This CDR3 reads CASSPVSNYGYTF. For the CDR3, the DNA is TGTGCCAGCAGCCCGGTTTCTAACTATGGCTACACCTTC.

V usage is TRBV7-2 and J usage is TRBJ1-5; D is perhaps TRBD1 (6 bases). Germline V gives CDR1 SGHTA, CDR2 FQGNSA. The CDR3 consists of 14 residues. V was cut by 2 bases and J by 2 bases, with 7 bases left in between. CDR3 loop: CASSLKGGNQPQHF. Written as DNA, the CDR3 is TGTGCCAGCAGCTTAAAGGGGGGCAATCAGCCCCAGCATTTT.

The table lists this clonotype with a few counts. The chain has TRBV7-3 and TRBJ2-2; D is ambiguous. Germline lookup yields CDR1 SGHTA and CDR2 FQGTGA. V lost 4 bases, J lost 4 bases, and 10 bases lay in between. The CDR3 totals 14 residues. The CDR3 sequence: CASSSRPGTGELFF. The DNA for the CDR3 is TGTGCCAGCAGCTCAAGACCGGGCACCGGGGAGCTGTTTTTT.